The 10 T cell receptor beta chains listed next were all sequenced from one sample in a study of shared clonotypes between healthy human individuals. Using immunoSEQ multiplex PCR, the repertoire was profiled, and TCRdb retains in-frame clones only, with some absent. The sample shows over a million clones, around 98.5% of them seen only once. The sequencing sample was made of naive CD4+ T cells sorted from blood. Subset in this sample: CD45RA+ positively selected. The receptors stem from a man younger than 40 in good health.

The gene calls are TRBV18 and TRBJ2-5, with D possibly being TRBD1 (5 bases). Germline lookup yields CDR1 KGHSH and CDR2 LQKENI. CDR3 size: 15 residues. Trimming took 3 bases from V and 1 from J, leaving 12 bases between them. The CDR3 loop is CASSPPTVFQETQYF. The DNA for the CDR3 is TGTGCCAGCTCACCCCCGACAGTATTCCAAGAGACCCAGTACTTC. The complete variable domain, with remaining parts taken from reference TRBV18 and TRBJ2-5, reads NAGVMQNPRHLVRRRGQEARLRCSPMKGHSHVYWYRQLPEEGLKFMVYLQKENIIDESGMPKERFSAEFPKEGPSILRIQQVVRGDSAAYFCASSPPTVFQETQYFGPGTRLLVL.

This sequence joins TRBV7-9 and TRBJ1-1, with a possible D match to TRBD1 (5 bases). The ends were cut back, 6 bases at V and 1 base at J, with 12 bases in the middle. Germline values: CDR1 SEHNR, CDR2 FQNEAQ (reference sequence). The CDR3 sequence is 14 residues long. This chain's CDR3 is CASSSGQGNTEAFF. The CDR3 DNA reads TGTGCCAGCAGTTCCGGGCAGGGGAACACTGAAGCTTTCTTT.

The V call is TRBV14, the J call TRBJ1-4; D is undetermined. CDR3 length equals 13 residues. The ends were cut back, 3 bases at V and 8 bases at J, with 10 bases in the middle. CDR1 is SGHDN and CDR2 is FVKESK in the germline V gene. DNA for the CDR3: TGTGCCAGCAGCCAGGTCTACCGGGAAAAACTGTTTTTT. This sequence encodes CASSQVYREKLFF.

The V and J genes are TRBV25-1 and TRBJ2-7; tentatively, D is TRBD1 or TRBD2 (5 bases each). This CDR3 spans 13 amino acids. Germline values: CDR1 MGHDK, CDR2 SYGVNS. V was trimmed by 9 bases and J by 4 bases, leaving 16 bases between them. DNA for the CDR3: TGTGCCAGTCTCGGGGCTCCCGGGTACGAGCAGTACTTC. This translates into CASLGAPGYEQYF.

The V and J genes are TRBV27 and TRBJ2-1, with 10 bases fitting TRBD2. Trimming at V came to 6 bases and at J to 6 bases, leaving 8 bases not matched to a gene. Germline values: CDR1 MNHEY, CDR2 SMNVEV (reference sequence). The length of the CDR3 is 15 residues. CDR3: CASSRVGLAVNEQFF. CDR3 coding DNA: TGTGCCAGCAGCAGGGTTGGACTAGCGGTCAATGAGCAGTTCTTC.

The CDR3 sequence is CASSLVRGRFTDTQYF. As DNA, the CDR3 is TGCGCCAGCAGCTTGGTTCGGGGAAGGTTTACAGATACGCAGTATTTT. This chain joins TRBV5-1 and TRBJ2-3, with D possibly being TRBD2 (5 bases). Germline V gene sequence: CDR1 SGHRS, CDR2 YFSETQ. V lost 0 bases and J lost 3, with 14 bases in between. The CDR3 has 16 residues.

This chain links TRBV7-9 with TRBJ2-1; 10 bases align to TRBD2. The germline V gene encodes CDR1 SEHNR and CDR2 FQNEAQ (reference sequence). The ends lost 7 bases at V and 4 bases at J; junction bases unmatched: 10. This CDR3 has 16 amino acids. CDR3 amino acids: CASNEREGSPYNEQFF. The CDR3 bases are TGTGCCAGCAATGAGCGGGAGGGCTCCCCTTACAATGAGCAGTTCTTC.

This sequence joins TRBV4-1 and TRBJ2-2; D remains ambiguous. The CDR3 has 12 amino acids. Trimming pared 0 bases from V and 6 bases from J, leaving 2 bases between. The germline CDR1 and CDR2 sequences are MGHRA and YSYEKL. DNA of the CDR3: TGCGCCAGCAGCCAAGAGGCCGGGGAGCTGTTTTTT. This gives the protein CASSQEAGELFF.

V usage is TRBV9 and J usage is TRBJ2-3, with D possibly matching TRBD1 (5 bases). Trimming took off 2 bases at V and 0 bases at J, with 7 bases between the two ends. CDR1 is SGDLS, CDR2 YYNGEE, per germline. This CDR3 comprises 14 residues. Written as DNA, the CDR3 is TGTGCCAGCAGCGTTCGACAGAGCACAGATACGCAGTATTTT. Encoded protein: CASSVRQSTDTQYF.

As DNA, the CDR3 is TGTGCCAGCAGACCAGGCGGGACACCTATCTACGAGCAGTACTTC. Translating it yields CASRPGGTPIYEQYF. The chain is built from TRBV28 and TRBJ2-7; possibly TRBD1 or TRBD2 for D (6 bases each). In germline, CDR1 is MDHEN, CDR2 SYDVKM. V lost 6 bases to trimming and J lost 3 bases, with 18 bases between them. CDR3 length: 15 residues.